Described below is a single T cell receptor (beta chain) sequence and its context. Its antigen is unknown. TCRdb processed the reads anew with MiXCR; each CDR3 protein has one entry. The table lists about 270,000 distinct CDR3 sequences, about 20% of them singletons. The entry originates in a study of T cell repertoires in cytomegalovirus infection. Study details: Selected CMV epitopes included recently identified HLA-C-restricted ones as well as well-studied HLA-B-restricted ones. Public TCR beta signatures provided an indication of both CMV infection and a matching HLA type. Whole-study results and caveats: Ex vivo responses were dominated by HLA-C-restricted CMV-specific TCR beta clonotypes. Carriers of CMV plus the relevant HLA were identified by cumulative public TCR beta family frequency.

Germline loops: CDR1 ENHRY, CDR2 SYGVKD. CDR3 length equals 12 residues. Trimming removed 10 bases from V and 5 bases from J, with 12 bases in between. This clonotype originated in a human donor in good health (CMV status not recorded). Some clones in this sample may be carry-over from other donors' samples. The sample here was cultured PBMCs, taken from culture after CMV antigen stimulation. The rearrangement uses TRBV10-3 and TRBJ2-1; TRBD1 might be the D (6 bases). The CDR3 bases are TGTGCCACCAATGGGGGCCACAATGAGCAGTTCTTC. Protein sequence: CATNGGHNEQFF.